This T cell receptor (beta chain) was recovered during a study of blood T cell repertoires in COVID-19. Whole-study context: There were acute and convalescent COVID-19 samples, and they came from the United States, Italy and Spain.

Only one count was recorded for this clone. Germline CDR1 LNHNV, CDR2 YYDKDF (reference sequence). The germline V and J ends were trimmed by 5 bases and 2 bases, with 12 bases remaining between them. The CDR3 totals 14 residues. Data came from immunoSEQ multiplex PCR; TCRdb stores just in-frame clones and leaves some out. The table records roughly 300,000 clones, around 90% of them present only once. This chain links TRBV15 with TRBJ2-5; a weak D match, TRBD2 (6 bases). Material: PBMCs or T cells enriched from blood (not recorded which). This TCR was sampled from a woman in her 40s with acute COVID-19. The CDR3 reads CATSGGLGQETQYF. CDR3 coding DNA: TGTGCCACCAGCGGGGGACTGGGACAAGAGACCCAGTACTTC.